What follows are 32 T cell receptor beta chains derived from one specimen sequenced in a study of blood T cell repertoires in COVID-19. Only in-frame clones appear in the TCRdb table, and some are missing; sequencing was by immunoSEQ multiplex PCR. The sample includes 360,000 or so clones, roughly 90% seen only once; the top ten take around 3.9%. Material for sequencing was peripheral blood. These receptors were collected from a woman aged 55-69 years with COVID-19, enrolled during active disease.

The chain is built from TRBV11-2 and TRBJ1-4, with 7 bases lining up with TRBD1. The germline gives CDR1 SGHAT, CDR2 FQNNGV. CDR3 length: 15 amino acids. Trimming cost V 4 bases and J 6 bases; bases outside gene matches: 8. CDR3 bases: TGTGCCAGCAGCTGGTGGCAGGGGGTGGATGAAAAACTGTTTTTT. As protein: CASSWWQGVDEKLFF. The full variable domain, with the rest looked up from reference TRBV11-2 and TRBJ1-4, is EAGVAQSPRYKIIEKRQSVAFWCNPISGHATLYWYQQILGQGPKLLIQFQNNGVVDDSQLPKDRFSAERLKGVDSTLKIQPAKLEDSAVYLCASSWWQGVDEKLFFGSGTQLSVL.

The rearrangement uses TRBV12-3 or TRBV12-4 and TRBJ1-3; D is uncertain. CDR3 length equals 11 residues. Trimming took 6 bases from V and 9 from J, leaving 9 bases between them. For the CDR3, the DNA is TGTGCCAGCAGCGCCGGGTCCACCATATATTTT. As protein: CASSAGSTIYF.

This clone appeared once. V is TRBV24-1 and J is TRBJ1-4; tentatively, D is TRBD1 (5 bases). The CDR3 sequence is 14 residues long. The V gene lost 6 bases and the J gene lost 8 bases, with 15 bases spanning the gap. Germline loops: CDR1 KGHDR, CDR2 SFDVKD. CDR3 amino acids: CATSSGAGREKLFF. Written as DNA, the CDR3 is TGTGCCACCAGTTCCGGGGCCGGGAGGGAAAAACTGTTTTTT.

This clone was found a few times. Its ends do not fully match the called genes, so a read error is possible. V usage is TRBV7-7 and J usage is TRBJ2-7; D uncertain. CDR3 length: 16 residues. Germline V gives CDR1 SSHAT, CDR2 FNYEAQ (reference sequence). CDR3 nucleotide sequence: TGTGCTAGCAGCTTAGAGTCAGGTCGGTCCTCCTACGAGCAGTACTTC. Its protein product is CASSLESGRSSYEQYF.

This clone was detected once. This chain connects TRBV28 to TRBJ2-1; 9 nucleotides match TRBD2. There are 15 residues in the CDR3. Losses at the gene ends were 2 bases for V and 4 bases for J; bases not matched to a gene: 3. Germline-derived CDR1 and CDR2 are MDHEN and SYDVKM. For the CDR3, the DNA is TGTGCCAGCAGTTTACTAGCGGGGACGTACAATGAGCAGTTCTTC. Encoded protein: CASSLLAGTYNEQFF.

The gene calls are TRBV30 and TRBJ1-2, with D possibly matching TRBD1 (5 bases). The CDR3 is made up of 13 amino acids. Germline assignment: CDR1 GTSNPN and CDR2 SVGIG (reference sequence). Trimming stripped 2 bases from V and 8 bases from J, with 15 bases between. Written as DNA, the CDR3 is TGTGCCTGGAGTCACGGGGGAAGTAGAGGCTACACCTTC. Protein: CAWSHGGSRGYTF.

The chain is built from TRBV6-2 or TRBV6-3 and TRBJ2-1; weak D call: TRBD2 (5 bases). Trimming took off 2 bases at V and 8 bases at J, with 16 bases between the two ends. The CDR3 covers 15 residues. CDR1 and CDR2 (germline): MNHEY, SVGEGT. The CDR3: CASSYEPDWAHEQFF. CDR3 DNA sequence: TGTGCCAGCAGTTACGAGCCGGACTGGGCCCATGAGCAGTTCTTC.

V gene TRBV29-1 combines with J gene TRBJ1-2, with 7 positions matching TRBD1. This CDR3 spans 17 amino acids. Germline loops: CDR1 SQVTM, CDR2 ANQGSEA. After removal of 6 bases from V and 7 bases from J, the junction contained 23 bases not matched to a gene. In DNA form, the CDR3 reads TGCAGCGTCGTAAACCGACAGGGCGCGGGGGGGACTAGTGGCTACACCTTC. Translating it yields CSVVNRQGAGGTSGYTF.

The gene calls are TRBV5-1 and TRBJ1-1, with no clear D. Looked up from germline, CDR1 is SGHRS and CDR2 is YFSETQ. V gave up 1 base and J gave up 1 base, with 14 bases separating them. The CDR3 has 16 amino acids. This CDR3 reads CASSLTQMRGNTEAFF. The CDR3 DNA sequence: TGCGCCAGCAGCTTGACTCAGATGCGGGGGAACACTGAAGCTTTCTTT.

J is TRBJ2-1 and V is TRBV6-1, with 8 bases that match TRBD1. The CDR3 consists of 14 residues. J lost 10 bases, V lost 2 bases, and 7 bases had no gene match. Germline values: CDR1 MNHNS, CDR2 SASEGT. CDR3 sequence reads: CASSEYQGAGEQFF. DNA of the CDR3: TGTGCCAGCAGTGAATATCAGGGGGCGGGGGAGCAGTTCTTC.

V and J are TRBV2 and TRBJ1-4; 9 nucleotides match TRBD1. Germline V gene data show CDR1 as SNHLY and CDR2 as FYNNEI. Germline trimming cut 5 bases from V and 6 bases from J; bases unmatched to any gene: 7. The CDR3 loop spans 15 amino acids. In DNA, the CDR3 is TGTGCCAGCAGTCCTTGGACAGGGGCGGATGAAAAACTGTTTTTT. Protein sequence: CASSPWTGADEKLFF.

The chain employs TRBV19 and TRBJ1-1; D uncertain. Germline loops: CDR1 LNHDA, CDR2 SQIVND (reference sequence). The germline V and J ends were trimmed by 1 base and 1 base, with 13 bases remaining between them. This CDR3 spans 16 amino acids. The CDR3 nucleotides read TGTGCCAGTAGTATAGCTCCGATTCGGGGGAACACTGAAGCTTTCTTT. It encodes CASSIAPIRGNTEAFF.

J is TRBJ1-4 and V is TRBV9, with D perhaps TRBD1 (5 bases). V dropped 0 bases and J dropped 8 bases, with 11 bases sitting between them. The CDR3 contains 14 residues. Germline V lookup: CDR1 SGDLS, CDR2 YYNGEE. CDR3 residues: CASSVDTRTEKLFF. The CDR3 DNA reads TGTGCCAGCAGCGTAGACACCAGGACAGAAAAACTGTTTTTT.

The chain carries TRBV5-1 and TRBJ1-1; no reliable D call. The CDR3 extends over 14 amino acids. Per the germline V gene, CDR1 is SGHRS and CDR2 is YFSETQ. Between the trimmed V and J ends, which lost 1 base and 0 bases, there was a span of 7 bases. CDR3 nucleotide sequence: TGCGCCAGCAGCTTGTACAGTCTGAACACTGAAGCTTTCTTT. Its translation: CASSLYSLNTEAFF.

For this clone: This sample includes further DNA sequences coding for the same CDR3. V and J are TRBV18 and TRBJ2-5, with a possible D match to TRBD2 (5 bases). The CDR3 runs to 13 residues. V lost 0 bases and J 5 bases, leaving 7 bases between the germline ends. Germline V gives CDR1 KGHSH, CDR2 LQKENI. Written as DNA, the CDR3 is TGTGCCAGCTCACCACCGGGAGAGGAGACCCAGTACTTC. This gives the protein CASSPPGEETQYF.

Here the CDR3 reads CASSRGGLSYNEQFF. The CDR3 DNA reads TGTGCCAGCAGCCGGGGGGGCCTCTCCTACAATGAGCAGTTCTTC. This rearrangement joins TRBV9 to TRBJ2-1; 8 bases line up with TRBD2. The germline gives CDR1 SGDLS, CDR2 YYNGEE. V lost 4 bases and J lost 0; bases outside the gene matches: 3. CDR3 length: 15 amino acids.

CDR3 bases: TGTGCCAGCAGTATAGACAGGGGGATCCCTAACTATGGCTACACCTTC. It yields the protein CASSIDRGIPNYGYTF. The chain joins TRBV9 to TRBJ1-2; 9 bases agree with TRBD1. V dropped 5 bases and J dropped 0; count of bases not matched to a gene: 8. The CDR3 totals 16 residues. Germline CDR1 is SGDLS and CDR2 is YYNGEE.

The gene calls are TRBV5-1 and TRBJ1-5, with D perhaps matching TRBD1 (6 bases). Per the germline V gene, CDR1 is SGHRS and CDR2 is YFSETQ. This CDR3 contains 15 residues. V was cut by 0 bases and J by 4 bases, with 11 bases left in between. In nucleotides, the CDR3 is TGCGCCAGCAGCTTGGATGGGGGCCAGAATCAGCCCCAGCATTTT. This codes for CASSLDGGQNQPQHF.

The chain employs TRBV2 and TRBJ1-1, with TRBD1 identical over 7 bases. V was pared by 10 bases and J by 0 bases, with 11 bases of the junction left unmatched. CDR3 length: 15 amino acids. Germline V gene sequence: CDR1 SNHLY, CDR2 FYNNEI. The CDR3 nucleotides are TGTGCCAACACTCGACAGGGCCTAATGAACACTGAAGCTTTCTTT. This gives the protein CANTRQGLMNTEAFF.

The chain has TRBV5-1 and TRBJ1-6, with TRBD1 matching over 7 bases. Unmatched junction bases numbered 6, after V lost 6 bases and J lost 0 bases. Per the germline V gene, CDR1 is SGHRS and CDR2 is YFSETQ. The CDR3 runs 16 residues. The CDR3 region has the DNA TGCGCCAGCAATGAGGGGGCTTTCTCCTATAATTCACCCCTCCACTTT. It encodes CASNEGAFSYNSPLHF.

This clone has only one observation. The J gene is TRBJ1-1, the V gene TRBV20-1; no definite D call. Germline loops: CDR1 DFQATT, CDR2 SNEGSKA (reference sequence). V lost 3 bases and J lost 5, with 16 bases in between. The CDR3 runs 14 residues. CDR3 region: CSASAASLTTEAFF. CDR3 coding DNA: TGCAGTGCTAGTGCGGCGTCGTTGACAACTGAAGCTTTCTTT.

The chain carries TRBV30 and TRBJ1-6; 9 bases agree with TRBD1. The CDR3 runs to 15 residues. Germline V lookup: CDR1 GTSNPN, CDR2 SVGIG (reference sequence). The V gene end was trimmed by 3 bases and the J gene end by 7 bases; junction bases not matched to a gene: 7. The CDR3 DNA sequence: TGTGCCTGGAGGGCGGGACAGGGCGAAAATTCACCCCTCCACTTT. It translates to CAWRAGQGENSPLHF.

The J gene is TRBJ1-1, the V gene TRBV5-1; TRBD1 is a possible D gene (5 bases). V was trimmed by 5 bases and J by 3 bases, leaving 17 bases between them. The CDR3 sequence is 15 residues long. Per the germline V gene, CDR1 is SGHRS and CDR2 is YFSETQ. CDR3 sequence (DNA): TGCGCCAGCAGGGCCCGAGAGTCGGGGGACACTGAAGCTTTCTTT. This encodes CASRARESGDTEAFF.

This sequence joins TRBV7-9 and TRBJ1-2; D may be TRBD1 (5 bases). The CDR3 has 14 residues. Germline CDR1 and CDR2: SEHNR and FQNEAQ (reference sequence). V dropped 3 bases and J dropped 4 bases, with 12 bases sitting between them. CDR3 residues: CASSLGRVGYGYTF. Written as DNA, the CDR3 is TGTGCCAGCAGCTTGGGCAGGGTAGGCTATGGCTACACCTTC. The full variable domain, in which reference TRBV7-9 and TRBJ1-2 provide the parts outside the CDR3, is DTGVSQNPRHKITKRGQNVTFRCDPISEHNRLYWYRQTLGQGPEFLTYFQNEAQLEKSRLLSDRFSAERPKGSFSTLEIQRTEQGDSAMYLCASSLGRVGYGYTFGSGTRLTVV.

This clone was picked up one time. The genes are TRBV5-1 and TRBJ1-1; D is undetermined. Germline assignment: CDR1 SGHRS and CDR2 YFSETQ. V was clipped by 0 bases and J by 4 bases, with 13 bases between them. This CDR3 contains 15 residues. This CDR3 is CASSLGVGSGTEAFF. CDR3 DNA sequence: TGCGCCAGCAGCTTGGGTGTGGGCTCCGGCACTGAAGCTTTCTTT.

This chain joins TRBV5-6 and TRBJ1-2; TRBD1 might be the D (5 bases). Germline CDR1 and CDR2: SGHDT and YYEEEE. Trimming took 1 base from V and 7 from J, leaving 14 bases between them. The CDR3 has 14 amino acids. In DNA, the CDR3 is TGTGCCAGCAGCTTGTGGGGAGGGGCAGGTGGCTACACCTTC. This sequence encodes CASSLWGGAGGYTF.

This chain uses TRBV5-1 with TRBJ1-5, with TRBD1 identical over 7 bases. The CDR3 contains 15 residues. Per germline, CDR1 SGHRS and CDR2 YFSETQ. V lost 4 bases and J lost 3; bases outside the gene matches: 7. CDR3 bases: TGCGCCAGCAGCCTAACCGGGACAGTCAATCAGCCCCAGCATTTT. It is translated as CASSLTGTVNQPQHF.

V usage is TRBV4-2 and J usage is TRBJ1-4; 8 bases map to TRBD1. The CDR3 is 15 amino acids. Germline CDR1 and CDR2: LGHNA and YNFKEQ. Losses at the gene ends were 0 bases for V and 8 bases for J; bases not matched to a gene: 5. DNA of the CDR3: TGTGCCAGCAGCCAAGATAGACAGGGGTGGGAAAAACTGTTTTTT. Translating it yields CASSQDRQGWEKLFF.

V usage is TRBV29-1 and J usage is TRBJ2-5, with D maybe TRBD1 (6 bases). V shed 4 bases and J shed 5 bases, with 11 bases lying between them. Germline CDR1 is SQVTM and CDR2 is ANQGSEA. The CDR3 covers 12 residues. The CDR3 DNA reads TGCAGCGTTGGTACAGGGCAGGAGACCCAGTACTTC. This sequence encodes CSVGTGQETQYF.

The CDR3 reads CASSSGQGAYNEQFF. In DNA, the CDR3 is TGTGCCAGCAGCTCCGGACAGGGGGCTTACAATGAGCAGTTCTTC. The J gene is TRBJ2-1, the V gene TRBV7-3, with 11 positions matching TRBD1. Germline assignment: CDR1 SGHTA and CDR2 FQGTGA. The V and J ends lost 4 bases and 4 bases, in that order; junction bases with no gene match: 3. The CDR3 loop spans 15 amino acids. Complete variable domain (other parts from reference TRBV7-3 and TRBJ2-1): GAGVSQTPSNKVTEKGKYVELRCDPISGHTALYWYRQSLGQGPEFLIYFQGTGAADDSGLPNDRFFAVRPEGSVSTLKIQRTERGDSAVYLCASSSGQGAYNEQFFGPGTRLTVL.

The chain is built from TRBV24-1 and TRBJ2-2; TRBD1 agrees at 9 bases. With V trimmed by 9 bases and J by 6 bases, 13 bases remained unmatched. The CDR3 spans 16 residues. Germline-derived CDR1 and CDR2 are KGHDR and SFDVKD. The CDR3 here is CATSEPGQGGSGELFF. CDR3 DNA sequence: TGTGCCACCTCCGAGCCGGGACAGGGAGGTTCCGGGGAGCTGTTTTTT.

The chain combines TRBV19 with TRBJ2-2; 7 bases align to TRBD2. Germline V gene data show CDR1 as LNHDA and CDR2 as SQIVND (reference sequence). Trimming took 3 bases from V and 6 from J; bases not matched to a gene: 1. This CDR3 spans 13 amino acids. The CDR3 region has the DNA TGTGCCAGTAGTATCGGGAGGCCCGGGGAGCTGTTTTTT. It specifies CASSIGRPGELFF.